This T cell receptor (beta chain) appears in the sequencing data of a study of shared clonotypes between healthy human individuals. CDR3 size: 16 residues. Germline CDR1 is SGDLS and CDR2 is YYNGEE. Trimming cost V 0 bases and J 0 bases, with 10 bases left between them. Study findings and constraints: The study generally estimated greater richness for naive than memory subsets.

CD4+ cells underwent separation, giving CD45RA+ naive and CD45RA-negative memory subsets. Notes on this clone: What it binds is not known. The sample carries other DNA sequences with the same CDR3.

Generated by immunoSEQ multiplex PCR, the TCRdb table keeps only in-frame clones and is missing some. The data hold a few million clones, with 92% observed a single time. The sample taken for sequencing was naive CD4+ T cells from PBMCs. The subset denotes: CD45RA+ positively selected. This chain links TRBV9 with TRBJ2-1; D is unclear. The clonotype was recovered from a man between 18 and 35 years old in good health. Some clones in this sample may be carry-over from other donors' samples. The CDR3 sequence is CASSVGGQSSYNEQFF. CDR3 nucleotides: TGTGCCAGCAGCGTAGGAGGTCAGAGCTCCTACAATGAGCAGTTCTTC.